The rows below give T cell receptor beta chains drawn from one sample of a study of glioma-infiltrating T cells. TCRdb itself ran the multiplex PCR reads through MiXCR, one entry per CDR3 protein. The sample lists a few hundred thousand distinct CDR3 sequences, roughly two fifths occurring once. Sequences were obtained from glioma tissue, nonneoplastic brain tissue, or PBMCs (not recorded which). These receptor sequences come from a human donor with low-grade glioma or glioblastoma, undergoing nonglioma brain surgery, or in good health (not recorded which). CDR3s include the opening cysteine and the closing phenylalanine or tryptophan. The D gene is left open where the match is weak. A row's size may be missing; if present it is once, few, many or a size class.

TRBV15,.,TRBJ2-3,TRBD2,TGTGCCACCAGCAGAGATTCGGGAGGACGCACAGATACGCAGTATTTT,CATSRDSGGRTDTQYF
TRBV7-2,.,TRBJ2-5,.,TGTGCCAGCAGTTTGACGCGCGTCCAAGAGACCCAGTACTTC,CASSLTRVQETQYF
TRBV4-1,.,TRBJ1-2,.,TGCGCCAGCAGCCAAGATTACAGCTCGCCTGCGGGCTACACCTTC,CASSQDYSSPAGYTF
TRBV24-1,.,TRBJ1-1,.,TGTGCCACCAGTGACACCGGGGACGGAGTTAACACTGAAGCTTTCTTT,CATSDTGDGVNTEAFF
TRBV6-5,few,TRBJ1-3,TRBD1,TGTGCCAGCAGTTACGGGACAGGGGCCGGAAACACCATATATTTT,CASSYGTGAGNTIYF
TRBV20-1,many,TRBJ1-1,.,TGCAGTGCTACTATTCTTGAAGCTTTCTTT,CSATILEAFF
TRBV6-2/TRBV6-3,.,TRBJ2-1,.,TGTGCCAGCAGTTACGGACACCCTAGGAACTACGAGCAGTTCTTC,CASSYGHPRNYEQFF
TRBV4-1,.,TRBJ2-7,TRBD2,TGCGCCAGCAGGGCCGGACTAGCGGGGCACTACGAGCAGTACTTC,CASRAGLAGHYEQYF
TRBV29-1,few,TRBJ2-5,.,TGCAGCGTTGAAGACCGCCCCGGGACCCAGTACTTC,CSVEDRPGTQYF
TRBV6-2/TRBV6-3,.,TRBJ2-6,.,TGTGCCAGCACCAACCGGGGTTCTGGGGCCAACGTCCTGACTTTC,CASTNRGSGANVLTF
TRBV27,many,TRBJ1-1,TRBD1,TGTGCCAGCAGTGACCGGACAGGGCGGGGTACTGAAGCTTTCTTT,CASSDRTGRGTEAFF
TRBV7-9,.,TRBJ2-3,TRBD2,TGTGCCAGCAGCCCGGGACTATACCGGAGAGATACGCAGTATTTT,CASSPGLYRRDTQYF
TRBV29-1,.,TRBJ2-7,.,TGCAGCGTTGGGAAAGGGAACTACGAGCAGTACTTC,CSVGKGNYEQYF
TRBV4-1,.,TRBJ2-3,TRBD2,TGCGCCAGCACACTTGGACTAGCGCCTAGCACAGATACGCAGTATTTT,CASTLGLAPSTDTQYF
TRBV29-1,.,TRBJ1-2,TRBD1,TGCAGCGCCGACAGGGAATATGGCTACACCTTC,CSADREYGYTF
TRBV24-1,.,TRBJ1-6,TRBD1,TGTGCCACCAGTGATTCCCGGACAGGGGGACGTTCACCCCTCCACTTT,CATSDSRTGGRSPLHF
TRBV29-1,.,TRBJ1-1,.,TGCAGCATCCAACGCGAGGGAATGGTGAACACTGAAGCTTTCTTT,CSIQREGMVNTEAFF
TRBV6-6,.,TRBJ2-7,.,TGTGCCAGCAGCTTAGGTAGGGTCTCCTACGAGCAGTACTTC,CASSLGRVSYEQYF
TRBV6-2/TRBV6-3,.,TRBJ2-1,TRBD2,TGTGCCAGCAGCCCCAGGGTAGCGGGGCTATACAATGAGCAGTTCTTC,CASSPRVAGLYNEQFF
TRBV20-1,many,TRBJ2-5,.,TGCAGTGCTAGAGAGAGTTTGCGACAAGAGACCCAGTACTTC,CSARESLRQETQYF
TRBV5-1,few,TRBJ2-7,.,TGCGCCAGCAGCATGCGGACAGCCTACGAGCAGTACTTC,CASSMRTAYEQYF
TRBV15,few,TRBJ2-5,TRBD1,TGTGCCACCAGCTTCGGGACAGCTGGGGAGACCCAGTACTTC,CATSFGTAGETQYF
TRBV20-1,few,TRBJ2-2,.,TGCAGTGCTAGAGATCTACGGACAGCCCACGGGGAGCTGTTTTTT,CSARDLRTAHGELFF
TRBV29-1,.,TRBJ2-7,.,TGCAGCGTTGAAGTTTATCAGGGCGAGCAGTACTTC,CSVEVYQGEQYF
TRBV28,.,TRBJ2-7,.,TGTGCCAGCAGTTTCGGGGCACCTACCTACGAGCAGTACTTC,CASSFGAPTYEQYF
TRBV12-3/TRBV12-4,.,TRBJ2-1,.,TGTGCCAGCACCCTTCGCGGGATGAGCTTGAATGAGCAGTTCTTC,CASTLRGMSLNEQFF
TRBV12-3/TRBV12-4,.,TRBJ2-2,.,TGTGCCAGCAGTTCCTTAGACAGGGAGGCCGGGGAGCTGTTTTTT,CASSSLDREAGELFF
TRBV6-1,.,TRBJ2-7,.,TGTGCCAGCAGCCTAGACCACAGGGACGTTTCCTACGAGCGGTACTTC,CASSLDHRDVSYERYF
TRBV6-1,many,TRBJ2-7,TRBD1,TGTGCCAGCAGTGCTCCCGGACAGGAAGGGCAGTACTTC,CASSAPGQEGQYF
TRBV27,.,TRBJ1-3,.,TGTGCCAGCAGTTTATCGTCAAGCTCTGGAAACACCATATATTTT,CASSLSSSSGNTIYF
TRBV2,.,TRBJ1-2,.,TGTGCCAGCAGGCTACAGGGAGATGGCTACACCTTC,CASRLQGDGYTF
TRBV3-1,.,TRBJ2-7,TRBD2,TGTGCCAGCAGCTTACTAGCGGGAGAAGAGGCCCAGTACTTC,CASSLLAGEEAQYF
TRBV20-1,.,TRBJ2-1,TRBD1,TGCAGTGCCCGCTTAGACAGGGCCTACGAGCAGTTCTTC,CSARLDRAYEQFF
TRBV2,.,TRBJ1-6,.,TGTGCCAGCAGTCCCTGGGGGGATCTGCGTAATTCACCCCTCCACTTT,CASSPWGDLRNSPLHF
TRBV28,few,TRBJ2-7,.,TGTGCCAGCACCGGACCCATCAACTACTACGAGCAGTACTTC,CASTGPINYYEQYF
TRBV7-2,.,TRBJ2-5,.,TGTGCCAGCAGCTTTAGACAGGAGGTGACCCAGTACTTC,CASSFRQEVTQYF
TRBV4-1,.,TRBJ2-3,TRBD2,TGCGCCAGCAGCCAAGGCCTCGGACTAGCGGGAATGGATACGCAGTATTTT,CASSQGLGLAGMDTQYF
TRBV28,many,TRBJ1-3,TRBD1,TGTGCCAGCAGTTTACCCCGGACAGGAGCATCTGGAAACACCATATATTTT,CASSLPRTGASGNTIYF
TRBV6-1,many,TRBJ1-1,.,TGTGCCAGCAGTTGGTTAGGGGCCGAAGGAATGAACACTGAAGCTTTCTTT,CASSWLGAEGMNTEAFF
TRBV6-6,.,TRBJ2-6,.,TGTGCCAGCAGTTACTCTGGCCCCTCCAGCGTCCTGACTTTC,CASSYSGPSSVLTF
TRBV28,few,TRBJ2-7,.,TGTGCCAGCAGGAACGGCCGGATGTCCTACGAGCAGTACTTC,CASRNGRMSYEQYF
TRBV18,few,TRBJ2-5,TRBD2,TGTGCCAGCTCACCAACCCTAGCGGGAGAGGAGACCCAGTACTTC,CASSPTLAGEETQYF
TRBV28,many,TRBJ1-2,.,TGTGCCAGCAAACGCGACAGGCTAATGGACAGCTATGGCTACACCTTC,CASKRDRLMDSYGYTF
TRBV7-9,few,TRBJ2-7,.,TGTGCCAGCAGCCCTCGGGCCCACTACGAGCAGTACTTC,CASSPRAHYEQYF
TRBV6-1,few,TRBJ2-1,TRBD2,TGTGCCAGCAGTTCGACTAGCGGGAGAGACTCCTACAATGAGCAGTTCTTC,CASSSTSGRDSYNEQFF
TRBV4-3,.,TRBJ2-5,.,TGCGCCAGCAGCCAAGGACCTACCAACCTAGAGACCCAGTACTTC,CASSQGPTNLETQYF
TRBV6-2/TRBV6-3,.,TRBJ2-2,.,TGTGCCAGCAGTACATTCTCCCCTGGAACCGGGGAGCTGTTTTTT,CASSTFSPGTGELFF